These 22 T cell receptor beta chains originate from one sample sequenced in a study of blood T cell repertoires in COVID-19. Using immunoSEQ multiplex PCR, the repertoire was profiled, and TCRdb retains in-frame clones only, with some absent. Of hundreds of thousands of clones in the sample, 85% are singletons; the top ten hold just over 7%. Sequencing was performed on peripheral blood. The receptors come from a human donor in a cohort sampled during active COVID-19.

V and J are TRBV4-2 and TRBJ2-3; possibly TRBD2 for D (6 bases). Trimming left V 6 bases short and J 0 bases short, with 13 bases between. Per the germline V gene, CDR1 is LGHNA and CDR2 is YNFKEQ. This CDR3 region has 15 residues. CDR3: CASSSGLPSTDTQYF. The CDR3 region has the DNA TGTGCCAGCAGTTCCGGACTACCGAGCACAGATACGCAGTATTTT.

J is TRBJ1-2 and V is TRBV7-3; 12 nucleotides line up with TRBD1. Unmatched junction bases numbered 12, after V lost 5 bases and J lost 5 bases. The CDR3 sequence is 17 residues long. Germline-derived CDR1 and CDR2 are SGHTA and FQGTGA. The CDR3 protein is CASSPTGTGGAGYGYTF. The CDR3 DNA reads TGTGCCAGCAGCCCCACGGGGACAGGGGGCGCGGGGTATGGCTACACCTTC.

Worth noting for this clone: One end of the junction does not line up with germline, which may come from a read error. The rearrangement links TRBV5-4 to TRBJ2-7, with 7 bases lining up with TRBD1. The CDR3 is made up of 14 amino acids. Germline CDR1 is SGHNT and CDR2 is YYREEE (reference sequence). The CDR3 sequence is CASNLRQGDGEQYF. In nucleotides, the CDR3 is TGTGCCAGCAACTTGAGGCAGGGGGACGGCGAGCAGTACTTC.

The count of this clone is one. The chain is built from TRBV27 and TRBJ2-1, with 9 nucleotides matching TRBD2. V gave up 6 bases and J gave up 5 bases; unmatched junction bases: 8. The CDR3 has 15 residues. CDR1 and CDR2 from the germline V gene are MNHEY and SMNVEV (reference sequence). The CDR3 DNA follows: TGTGCCAGCAGACATGGGGCTAGCGGGGACAATGAGCAGTTCTTC. It yields the protein CASRHGASGDNEQFF.

This chain joins TRBV20-1 and TRBJ2-7, with D tentatively TRBD1 (5 bases). This CDR3 comprises 11 residues. The V gene lost 4 bases and the J gene lost 6 bases, with 10 bases spanning the gap. The germline V gene encodes CDR1 DFQATT and CDR2 SNEGSKA (reference sequence). In DNA form, the CDR3 reads TGCAGTGCTACAGGGTATCGCGAGCAGTACTTC. Residues: CSATGYREQYF.

Ten or more counts support this clone. V gene TRBV15 combines with J gene TRBJ1-5; D may be TRBD1 (6 bases). The CDR3 sequence is 15 residues long. The V gene lost 3 bases and the J gene lost 6 bases, with 15 bases spanning the gap. Germline V gene lookup returns CDR1 LNHNV and CDR2 YYDKDF (reference sequence). Here the CDR3 reads CATSSNDRFGQPQHF. The CDR3, as DNA: TGTGCCACCAGCAGTAACGACAGGTTCGGTCAGCCCCAGCATTTT.

The rearrangement uses TRBV30 and TRBJ1-3, with unresolved D. The CDR3 is 15 amino acids. V was pared by 2 bases and J by 0 bases, with 11 bases between. Germline-derived CDR1 and CDR2 are GTSNPN and SVGIG (reference sequence). CDR3 sequence: CAWSLQVGSGNTIYF. In nucleotides, the CDR3 is TGTGCCTGGAGTCTCCAGGTGGGCTCTGGAAACACCATATATTTT.

Here the CDR3 reads CASTGQLNTEAFF. CDR3 DNA sequence: TGTGCCAGCACCGGACAGTTGAACACTGAAGCTTTCTTT. This chain uses TRBV6-5 with TRBJ1-1; D perhaps matches TRBD1 (6 bases). This CDR3 is 13 amino acids long. CDR1 and CDR2 (germline): MNHEY, SVGAGI. The V gene lost 7 bases and the J gene lost 0 bases, with 9 bases spanning the gap.

This clone occurred once. This chain links TRBV6-1 with TRBJ1-2, with D unclear. Trimming pared 3 bases from V and 4 bases from J, leaving 9 bases between. The CDR3 is made up of 13 amino acids. The germline V gene encodes CDR1 MNHNS and CDR2 SASEGT. The CDR3 region has the DNA TGTGCCAGCAGTGATCTAAAACCCTATGGCTACACCTTC. Translation gives CASSDLKPYGYTF.

This sequence joins TRBV5-1 and TRBJ1-2; D unresolved. The germline V and J ends were trimmed by 3 bases and 8 bases, with 8 bases remaining between them. The CDR3 spans 11 residues. Germline values: CDR1 SGHRS, CDR2 YFSETQ. CDR3 nucleotides: TGCGCCAGCAGCTCGCAGGAAGGCTACACCTTC. Protein sequence: CASSSQEGYTF.

V gene TRBV7-9 combines with J gene TRBJ1-5, with a tentative D call TRBD1 (5 bases). The CDR3 has 16 residues. Germline assignment: CDR1 SEHNR and CDR2 FQNEAQ (reference sequence). V dropped 5 bases and J dropped 1 base, with 15 bases sitting between them. The DNA of the CDR3 is TGTGCCAGCAGCCCGAGCGGGGCCCTAAGCAATCAGCCCCAGCATTTT. Protein: CASSPSGALSNQPQHF.

The J gene is TRBJ2-3, the V gene TRBV3-1 (or the pseudogene TRBV3-2); TRBD1 agrees at 7 bases. The CDR3 is 14 amino acids. V shed 6 bases, J shed 0 bases, and the junction held 3 bases outside the gene matches. Germline V lookup: CDR1 LGHDT, CDR2 YNNKEL (reference sequence). The CDR3, as DNA: TGTGCCAGCAGGAACAGGGGAAGCACAGATACGCAGTATTTT. Translated: CASRNRGSTDTQYF.

The gene calls are TRBV19 and TRBJ2-6; D is unclear. Per germline, CDR1 LNHDA and CDR2 SQIVND (reference sequence). The V end lost 4 bases, the J end lost 0 bases, and 7 bases lay between the germline ends. The CDR3 consists of 15 residues. The CDR3 loop is CASSTYSSGANVLTF. CDR3 coding DNA: TGTGCCAGTAGTACATACAGCTCTGGGGCCAACGTCCTGACTTTC. Complete variable domain (other parts from reference TRBV19 and TRBJ2-6): DGGITQSPKYLFRKEGQNVTLSCEQNLNHDAMYWYRQDPGQGLRLIYYSQIVNDFQKGDIAEGYSVSREKKESFPLTVTSAQKNPTAFYLCASSTYSSGANVLTFGAGSRLTVL.

The rearrangement uses TRBV5-8 and TRBJ2-1, with 7 bases lining up with TRBD1. V lost 2 bases to trimming and J lost 8 bases; unmatched junction nucleotides: 10. CDR1 and CDR2 (germline): SGHTS, YDEGEE. The CDR3 has 15 amino acids. The CDR3 region has the DNA TGTGCCAGCAGCTTCACAGGGGCAGTATTTGATGAGCAGTTCTTC. Translating it yields CASSFTGAVFDEQFF.

This rearrangement joins TRBV2 to TRBJ1-1; D is uncertain. Trimming left V 2 bases short and J 1 base short, with 8 bases between. The CDR3 runs 14 residues. Per the germline V gene, CDR1 is SNHLY and CDR2 is FYNNEI. CDR3: CASSEPGRNTEAFF. The CDR3 DNA sequence: TGTGCCAGCAGTGAACCGGGGAGGAACACTGAAGCTTTCTTT.

The chain is built from TRBV12-3 or TRBV12-4 and TRBJ2-5, with TRBD2 matching 7 bases. The J segment lost 2 bases and the V segment lost 7 bases, leaving 4 bases of the junction unmatched. The CDR3 consists of 13 residues. In DNA, the CDR3 is TGTGCCAGCACCAGGACTAGGCAAGAGACCCAGTACTTC. Protein product: CASTRTRQETQYF.

V and J are TRBV28 and TRBJ1-3; D remains unclear. CDR1 is MDHEN, CDR2 SYDVKM, per germline. This CDR3 spans 15 amino acids. Trimming took off 6 bases at V and 0 bases at J, with 12 bases between the two ends. The DNA of the CDR3 is TGTGCCAGCAGCCGCGAGGCGTTCTCTGGAAACACCATATATTTT. Translation gives CASSREAFSGNTIYF.

The chain recombines TRBV5-5 with TRBJ1-6, with 9 bases matching TRBD1. CDR3 length equals 17 residues. V lost 3 bases and J lost 0; bases outside the gene matches: 4. Germline lookup yields CDR1 SGHKS and CDR2 YYEKEE (reference sequence). The CDR3 is CASSYDRGSSYNSPLHF. CDR3 coding DNA: TGTGCCAGCAGCTACGACAGGGGGAGCTCCTATAATTCACCCCTCCACTTT.

This chain links TRBV5-1 with TRBJ1-3; D unresolved. Germline-derived CDR1 and CDR2 are SGHRS and YFSETQ. V lost 1 base and J lost 4, with 9 bases in between. This CDR3 is built from 14 residues. The CDR3 coding sequence is TGCGCCAGCAGCTTGAAACCGGAGGGAAACACCATATATTTT. Translated, it gives CASSLKPEGNTIYF.

The rearrangement uses TRBV5-1 and TRBJ2-6; possibly TRBD1 for D (5 bases). Per the germline V gene, CDR1 is SGHRS and CDR2 is YFSETQ. V shed 0 bases and J shed 0 bases, with 19 bases lying between them. The CDR3 has 20 amino acids. The CDR3 protein is CASSLVGLSTQPSGANVLTF. CDR3 sequence (DNA): TGCGCCAGCAGCTTGGTGGGGCTTTCCACCCAACCCTCTGGGGCCAACGTCCTGACTTTC.

The table lists this clone with a few counts. The V call is TRBV11-2, the J call TRBJ1-6; 8 bases agree with TRBD1. The CDR3 totals 16 residues. After removal of 0 bases from V and 11 bases from J, the junction contained 9 bases not matched to a gene. The V gene's germline CDR1 is SGHAT and CDR2 FQNNGV. DNA of the CDR3: TGTGCCAGCAGCTTAGAAGTTCAGGGGGCGAGGGCACCCCTCCACTTT. Protein product: CASSLEVQGARAPLHF.

The chain has TRBV7-9 and TRBJ1-5; D is unclear. The V and J ends lost 5 bases and 3 bases respectively, with 11 bases between them. The CDR3 has 14 amino acids. Germline CDR1 and CDR2: SEHNR and FQNEAQ (reference sequence). CDR3 in amino acids: CASSGGQHNQPQHF. CDR3 bases: TGTGCCAGCAGCGGTGGGCAGCACAATCAGCCCCAGCATTTT.